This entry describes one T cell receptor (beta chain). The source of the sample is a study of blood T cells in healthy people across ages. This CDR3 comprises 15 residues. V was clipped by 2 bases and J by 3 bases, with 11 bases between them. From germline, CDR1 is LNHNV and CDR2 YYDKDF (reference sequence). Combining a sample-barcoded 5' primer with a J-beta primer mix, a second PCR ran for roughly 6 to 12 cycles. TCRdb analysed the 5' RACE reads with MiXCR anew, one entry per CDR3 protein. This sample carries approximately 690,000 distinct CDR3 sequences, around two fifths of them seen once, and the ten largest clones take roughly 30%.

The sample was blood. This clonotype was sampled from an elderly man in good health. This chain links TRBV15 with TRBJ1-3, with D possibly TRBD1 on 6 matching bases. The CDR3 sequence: CATSRRQGNGNTIYF. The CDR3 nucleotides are TGTGCCACCAGCAGACGCCAGGGGAATGGAAACACCATATATTTT.